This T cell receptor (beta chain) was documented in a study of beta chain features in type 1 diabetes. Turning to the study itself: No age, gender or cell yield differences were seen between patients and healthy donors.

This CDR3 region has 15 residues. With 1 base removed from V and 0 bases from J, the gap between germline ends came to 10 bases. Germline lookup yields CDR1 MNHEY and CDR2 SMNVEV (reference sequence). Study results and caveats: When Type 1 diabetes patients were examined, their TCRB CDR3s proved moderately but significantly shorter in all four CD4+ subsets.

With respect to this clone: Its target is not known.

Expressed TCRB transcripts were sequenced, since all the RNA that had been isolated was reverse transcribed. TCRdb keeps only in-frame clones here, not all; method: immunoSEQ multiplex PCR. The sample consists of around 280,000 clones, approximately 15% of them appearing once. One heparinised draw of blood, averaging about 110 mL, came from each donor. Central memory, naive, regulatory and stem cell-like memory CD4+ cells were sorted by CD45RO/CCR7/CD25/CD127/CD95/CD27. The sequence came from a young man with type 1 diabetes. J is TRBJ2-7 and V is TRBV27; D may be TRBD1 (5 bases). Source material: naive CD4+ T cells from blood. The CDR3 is CASSLFAQDSYEQYF. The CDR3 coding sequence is TGTGCCAGCAGTTTATTTGCACAGGACTCCTACGAGCAGTACTTC.